A selection of T cell receptor beta chains follows, all from one sample in a study of cytomegalovirus exposure and HLA in healthy donors. Method: immunoSEQ multiplex PCR; TCRdb's copy keeps in-frame clones and lacks some. The sample lists tens of thousands of clones, 7.6% seen once, with 2% to 2.5% in the top ten. Sequenced input: PBMCs. All receptors come from a man between 45 and 60 years old in good health and CMV-seronegative. Each CDR3 is given without its conserved first and last residue. A D gene is named only where the DNA matches it firmly.

TRBV6-5 | - | ASSYVRGGQPQH
TRBV14 | TRBD1 | ASSPPGQGVTGELF
TRBV7-3 | TRBD2 | ASSPVAGNLQETQY
TRBV19 | - | ASTSSGTGTQY
TRBV4-3 | TRBD2 | ASSPGLAEWNEQF
TRBV7-2 | TRBD1 | ASSSSGGWGEKLF
TRBV5-6 | - | ASSLAVGDEQY
TRBV21-1 | - | ASSRISTASSYEQY
TRBV19 | TRBD1 | ASLDRGGTDTQY
TRBV6-6 | TRBD2 | ASSLGGTLKETQY
TRBV28 | TRBD1 | ASTLDRVVEAF
TRBV5-1 | TRBD1 | ASSPGTGSQYGANVLT
TRBV5-1 | - | ASSQNTQGYEQY
TRBV2 | - | ASSFSWGYT
TRBV27 | - | ASSSLPGYGYT
TRBV28 | - | ASIPAGPNTEAF
TRBV5-4 | TRBD1 | ASSLEGALSYNEQF
TRBV28 | TRBD1 | ASTGTGVVGANVLT
TRBV10-3 | - | AISLRSANTGELF
TRBV11-2 | TRBD1 | ASSSGTGVNTIY
TRBV15 | - | ATSREGLSYNEQF
TRBV5-4 | - | ASSHSGGKSTDTQY